The subject of this entry is one T cell receptor (beta chain). As yet, its antigen is unknown. The germline V and J ends were trimmed by 3 bases and 4 bases, with 22 bases remaining between them. Germline V gene data show CDR1 as LNHDA and CDR2 as SQIVND (reference sequence). CDR3 length: 18 residues. These data belong to a study of OX40 agonist ivuxolimab in advanced cancers. Study overall: Allowance was made for prior anti-PD-1, anti-PD-L1 or anti-CTLA-4 therapy, and approximately 41% had some. Study-level findings and limits: CD4+ and CD8+ blood T cells expanded clonally by week 6 at 0.1 to 3.0 mg/kg. Expanded clones belonging to CD8+ T cells outnumbered, on average, those of CD4+.

Only in-frame clones appear in the TCRdb table, and some are missing; sequencing was by immunoSEQ multiplex PCR. This table holds about 52,000 clones, roughly nine tenths found once. This TCR was recovered from an adult with an advanced solid tumor such as melanoma, head and neck, liver or kidney cancer. The material was CD4+ or CD8+ T cells sorted from blood, obtained in a trial of the OX40 agonist ivuxolimab. The chain employs TRBV19 and TRBJ1-3; D remains ambiguous. The CDR3 DNA reads TGTGCCAGTAGTATTCCGCGATTCCGAAGCGGGCAGGGAAACACCATATATTTT. Protein: CASSIPRFRSGQGNTIYF.